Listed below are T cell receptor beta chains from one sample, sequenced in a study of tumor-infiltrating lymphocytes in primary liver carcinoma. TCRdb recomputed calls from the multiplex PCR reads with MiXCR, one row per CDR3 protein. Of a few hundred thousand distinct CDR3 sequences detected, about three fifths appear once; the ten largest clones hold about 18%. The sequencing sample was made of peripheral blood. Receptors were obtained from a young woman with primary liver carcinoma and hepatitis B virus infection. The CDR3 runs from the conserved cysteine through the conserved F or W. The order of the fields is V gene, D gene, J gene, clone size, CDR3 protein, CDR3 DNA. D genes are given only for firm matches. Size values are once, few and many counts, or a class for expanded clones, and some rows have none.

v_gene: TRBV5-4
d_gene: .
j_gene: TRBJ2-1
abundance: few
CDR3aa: CASTLAALPYNEQFF
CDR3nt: TGTGCCAGCACCCTGGCCGCTTTGCCCTACAATGAGCAGTTCTTC

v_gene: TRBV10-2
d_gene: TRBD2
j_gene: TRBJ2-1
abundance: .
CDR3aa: CAITDSGRQFF
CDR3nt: TGCGCCATCACAGATAGCGGGAGACAGTTCTTC

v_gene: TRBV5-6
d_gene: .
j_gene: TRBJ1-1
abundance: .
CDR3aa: CASSLGQRISEAFF
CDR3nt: TGTGCCAGCAGCTTGGGACAGAGGATTTCTGAAGCTTTCTTT

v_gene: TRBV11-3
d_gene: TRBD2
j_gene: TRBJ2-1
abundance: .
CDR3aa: CVSSQVAGFSYNEQLF
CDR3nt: TGTGTCAGCAGCCAGGTAGCGGGATTCTCCTACAATGAGCAGCTCTTC

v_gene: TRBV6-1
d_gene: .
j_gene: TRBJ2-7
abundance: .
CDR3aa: CASSTQGWVQHF
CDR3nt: TGTGCCAGCAGTACACAGGGTTGGGTGCAGCACTTC

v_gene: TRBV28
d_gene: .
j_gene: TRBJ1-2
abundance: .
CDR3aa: CASNFPPPRYGYTF
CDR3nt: TGTGCCAGCAATTTCCCTCCCCCTCGGTATGGCTACACCTTC

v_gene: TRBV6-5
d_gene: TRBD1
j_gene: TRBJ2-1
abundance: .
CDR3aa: CTSSSDRGAYNEQFF
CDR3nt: TGTACCAGCAGCTCCGACAGGGGAGCCTACAATGAGCAGTTCTTC

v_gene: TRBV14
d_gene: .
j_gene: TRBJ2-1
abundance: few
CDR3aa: CASSQALVANEQFF
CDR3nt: TGTGCCAGCAGCCAGGCTCTAGTGGCCAATGAGCAGTTCTTC

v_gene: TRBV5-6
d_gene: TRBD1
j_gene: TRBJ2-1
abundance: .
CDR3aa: CASSSPVGQNEQFF
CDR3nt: TGTGCCAGCAGCTCTCCGGTGGGACAGAATGAGCAGTTCTTC

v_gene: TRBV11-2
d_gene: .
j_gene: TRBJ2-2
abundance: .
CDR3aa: CAGIITATWMVGTGELLF
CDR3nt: TGTGCCGGCATCATCACCGCTACATGGATGGTGGGGACCGGGGAGCTGCTTTTT

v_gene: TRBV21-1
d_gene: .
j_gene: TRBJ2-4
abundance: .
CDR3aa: CASRSRLAGGVAKNIQYF
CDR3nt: TGTGCCAGCAGGTCGCGTCTAGCGGGAGGAGTGGCCAAAAACATTCAGTACTTC

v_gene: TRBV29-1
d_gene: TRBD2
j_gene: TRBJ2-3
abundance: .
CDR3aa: CSPTSGRFDTQYF
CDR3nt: TGCAGCCCTACTAGCGGGAGATTCGATACGCAGTATTTT

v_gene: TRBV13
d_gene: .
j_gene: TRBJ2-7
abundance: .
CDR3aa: CASSLGYMKTEQYF
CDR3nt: TGTGCCAGCAGCTTAGGCTACATGAAAACCGAGCAGTACTTC

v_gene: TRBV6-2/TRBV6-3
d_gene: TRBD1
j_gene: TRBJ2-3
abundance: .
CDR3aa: CASSDRDRGPTDTQYF
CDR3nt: TGTGCCAGCAGTGACCGGGACAGGGGACCCACAGATACGCAGTATTTT

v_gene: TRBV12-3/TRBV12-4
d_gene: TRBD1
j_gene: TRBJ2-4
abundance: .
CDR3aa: CASSPTGGWNIQYF
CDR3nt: TGTGCCAGCAGTCCCACAGGGGGCTGGAACATTCAGTACTTC

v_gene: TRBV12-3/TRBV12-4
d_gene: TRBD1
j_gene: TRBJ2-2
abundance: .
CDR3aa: CASSGGQLISGELFF
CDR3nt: TGTGCCAGCAGTGGGGGACAGTTGATTTCCGGGGAGCTGTTTTTT

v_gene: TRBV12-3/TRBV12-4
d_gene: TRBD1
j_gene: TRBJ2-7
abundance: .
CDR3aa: CASIKGDSSYEQYF
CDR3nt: TGTGCCAGCATCAAAGGGGACAGCTCCTACGAGCAGTACTTC

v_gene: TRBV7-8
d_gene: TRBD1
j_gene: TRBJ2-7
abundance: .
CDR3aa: CASSPNPGQGAWEQYF
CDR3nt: TGTGCCAGCAGCCCAAATCCGGGACAGGGGGCTTGGGAGCAGTACTTC

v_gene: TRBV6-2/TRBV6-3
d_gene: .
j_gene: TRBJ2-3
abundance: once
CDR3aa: CTSSSLGIVTDTQYF
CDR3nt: TGTACCAGCAGTTCTCTAGGGATAGTCACAGATACGCAGTATTTT

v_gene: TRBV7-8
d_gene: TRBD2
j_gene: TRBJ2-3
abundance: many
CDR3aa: CASSFEGLAGVDTQYF
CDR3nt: TGTGCCAGCAGCTTCGAGGGACTAGCGGGAGTTGATACGCAGTATTTT

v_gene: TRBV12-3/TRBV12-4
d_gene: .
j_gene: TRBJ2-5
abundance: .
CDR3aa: CASRMATGRETQYF
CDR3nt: TGTGCCAGCAGGATGGCGACAGGGAGGGAGACCCAGTACTTC

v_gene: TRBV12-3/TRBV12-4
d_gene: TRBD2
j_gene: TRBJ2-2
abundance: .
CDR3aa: CASSRTSWSPNTGELFF
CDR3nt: TGTGCCAGCAGTCGGACTAGCTGGAGCCCGAACACCGGGGAGCTGTTTTTC

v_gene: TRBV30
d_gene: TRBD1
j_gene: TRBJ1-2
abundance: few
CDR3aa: CAWSVGRGQDAYGYTF
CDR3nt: TGTGCCTGGAGTGTGGGCAGGGGGCAAGACGCCTATGGCTACACCTTC

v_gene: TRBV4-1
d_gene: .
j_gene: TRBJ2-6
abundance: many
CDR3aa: CASSQDPGGRGANVLTF
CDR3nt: TGCGCCAGCAGCCAAGATCCGGGCGGTCGTGGGGCCAACGTCCTGACTTTC

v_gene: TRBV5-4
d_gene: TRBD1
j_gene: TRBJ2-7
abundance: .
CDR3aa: CASRYGTGADEQYF
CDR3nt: TGTGCCAGCAGATATGGGACAGGGGCGGACGAGCAGTACTTC

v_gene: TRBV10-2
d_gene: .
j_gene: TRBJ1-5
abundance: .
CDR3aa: CACSEHENQSQHF
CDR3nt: TGCGCCTGTAGTGAGCATGAGAATCAGTCCCAGCATTTT

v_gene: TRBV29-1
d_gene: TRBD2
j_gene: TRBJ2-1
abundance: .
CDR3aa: CSVERAGGPGEQFF
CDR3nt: TGCAGCGTTGAAAGAGCGGGAGGGCCGGGTGAGCAGTTCTTC

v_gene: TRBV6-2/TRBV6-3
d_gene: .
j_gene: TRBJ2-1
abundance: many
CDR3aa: CASSYSATDEQFF
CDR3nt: TGTGCCAGCAGTTACTCGGCGACGGATGAGCAGTTCTTC

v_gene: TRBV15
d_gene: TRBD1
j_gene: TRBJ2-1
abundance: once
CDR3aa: CATSRPGQGYNEQFF
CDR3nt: TGTGCCACCAGCAGACCGGGACAGGGGTACAATGAGCAGTTCTTC

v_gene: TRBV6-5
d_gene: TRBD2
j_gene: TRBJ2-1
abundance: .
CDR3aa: CASSYSMIGRGDYIEQFF
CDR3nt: TGTGCCAGCAGTTACTCGATGATTGGGCGGGGGGACTACATTGAGCAGTTCTTC

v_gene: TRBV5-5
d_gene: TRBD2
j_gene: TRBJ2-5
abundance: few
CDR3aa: CASSRLAGGPGETQYF
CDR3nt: TGTGCCAGCAGCAGACTAGCGGGAGGGCCAGGAGAGACCCAGTACTTC

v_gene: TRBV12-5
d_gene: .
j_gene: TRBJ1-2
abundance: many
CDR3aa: CASDGQSQGYGYTF
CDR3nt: TGTGCTAGTGATGGACAGTCTCAGGGGTATGGCTACACCTTC

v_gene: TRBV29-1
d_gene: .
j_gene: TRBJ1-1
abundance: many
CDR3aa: CSVARPGDTEAFF
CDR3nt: TGCAGCGTCGCTCGGCCGGGAGACACTGAAGCTTTCTTT

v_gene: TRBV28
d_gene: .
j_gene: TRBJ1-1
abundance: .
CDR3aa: CASSLFTEAFF
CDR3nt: TGTGCCAGCAGTTTGTTCACTGAAGCTTTCTTT

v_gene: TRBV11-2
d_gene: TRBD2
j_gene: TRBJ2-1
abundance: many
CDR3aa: CASSSPGGNEQFF
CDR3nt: TGTGCCAGCAGCTCCCCGGGGGGCAATGAGCAGTTCTTC

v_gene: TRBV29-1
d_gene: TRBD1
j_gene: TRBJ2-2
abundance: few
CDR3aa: CSVNRGRGTGELFF
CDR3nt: TGCAGCGTCAACAGGGGGCGCGGCACCGGGGAGCTGTTTTTT

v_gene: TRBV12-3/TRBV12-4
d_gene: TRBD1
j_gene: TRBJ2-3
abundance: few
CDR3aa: CASSFGTGGGGDTQYF
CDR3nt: TGTGCCAGCAGTTTTGGGACAGGGGGTGGAGGAGATACGCAGTATTTT

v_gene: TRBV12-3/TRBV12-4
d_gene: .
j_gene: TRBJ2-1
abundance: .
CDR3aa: CASSLGRALYNEQFF
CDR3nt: TGTGCCAGCAGCCTGGGCAGGGCTTTATACAATGAGCAGTTCTTC

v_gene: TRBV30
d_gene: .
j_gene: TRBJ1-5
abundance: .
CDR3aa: CAWSPDGGNRPQHF
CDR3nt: TGTGCCTGGTCCCCCGACGGAGGCAATCGGCCCCAGCATTTT

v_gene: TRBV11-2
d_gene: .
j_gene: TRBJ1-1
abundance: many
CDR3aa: CASSLAGGRAEAFF
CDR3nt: TGTGCCAGCAGCTTAGCCGGGGGGAGGGCTGAAGCTTTCTTT

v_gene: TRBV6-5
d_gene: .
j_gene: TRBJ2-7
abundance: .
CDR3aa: CASSYSNRNNEQYF
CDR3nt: TGTGCCAGCAGCTACTCGAACAGGAACAACGAGCAGTACTTT

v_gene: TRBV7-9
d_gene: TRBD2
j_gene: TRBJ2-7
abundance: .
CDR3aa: CASSLAPTSGSSYEQYF
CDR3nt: TGTGCCAGCAGCTTAGCGCCGACTAGCGGGAGCTCCTACGAGCAGTACTTC

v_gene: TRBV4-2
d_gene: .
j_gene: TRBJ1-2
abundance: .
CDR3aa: CVSSQDFFQKAYGYTF
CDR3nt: TGTGTCAGCAGCCAAGATTTTTTCCAGAAGGCCTATGGCTACACCTTC